This entry lists 32 T cell receptor beta chains sequenced from one sample in a study of shared clonotypes between healthy human individuals. Sequencing was performed with immunoSEQ multiplex PCR; in TCRdb, only in-frame clones are kept and a portion is missing. The sample has under 1,900,000 clones; approximately 98.5% are singletons. The sequenced sample consisted of naive CD4+ T cells sorted from blood. The subset is: CD45RA+ positively selected. These receptors all come from a man aged 25 to 45 in good health.

This rearrangement joins TRBV12-2 to TRBJ2-7; the DNA was not used to check the table's D call, TRBD2. TRBV12-2 is a pseudogene segment. This CDR3 has 16 residues. CDR3 in amino acids: CASRLGYGRPWDEQYF. The CDR3 DNA follows: TGTGCAAGTCGCTTAGGATACGGGAGGCCATGGGACGAGCAGTACTTC.

The chain uses TRBV6-5 and TRBJ2-2, with unresolved D. V shed 5 bases and J shed 4 bases, with 11 bases lying between them. Germline V gene sequence: CDR1 MNHEY, CDR2 SVGAGI. The length of the CDR3 is 14 residues. CDR3 nucleotide sequence: TGTGCCAGCAGTCAAGCCCGGGTCACCGGGGAGCTGTTTTTT. Its translation is CASSQARVTGELFF.

The V call is TRBV25-1, the J call TRBJ2-2; D remains ambiguous. CDR1 is MGHDK and CDR2 is SYGVNS in the germline V gene. V was trimmed by 1 base and J by 4 bases, leaving 7 bases between them. CDR3 size: 14 residues. The CDR3 DNA follows: TGTGCCAGCAGTGAATTGGGGATCACCGGGGAGCTGTTTTTT. Amino acids: CASSELGITGELFF.

The chain carries TRBV2 and TRBJ1-2; the D is unclear. V lost 3 bases and J lost 4, with 9 bases in between. This CDR3 spans 13 amino acids. Germline V lookup: CDR1 SNHLY, CDR2 FYNNEI. CDR3 region: CASSDSGIYGYTF. The CDR3 nucleotides are TGTGCCAGCAGTGATTCAGGAATCTATGGCTACACCTTC.

This chain uses TRBV28 with TRBJ2-5; weak D call: TRBD1 (6 bases). Trimming cost V 6 bases and J 3 bases, with 17 bases left between them. Germline V lookup: CDR1 MDHEN, CDR2 SYDVKM. The CDR3 runs 15 residues. CDR3 in amino acids: CASSRTGKGEETQYF. DNA for the CDR3: TGTGCCAGCAGCCGAACAGGGAAGGGGGAAGAGACCCAGTACTTC.

A remark on this clone: Other DNA sequences from this sample encode an identical CDR3 as well. The chain employs TRBV7-9 and TRBJ1-5; D is unclear. V was clipped by 2 bases and J by 7 bases, with 6 bases between them. The CDR3 loop spans 12 amino acids. Per germline, CDR1 SEHNR and CDR2 FQNEAQ (reference sequence). The CDR3, as DNA: TGTGCCAGCAGCTTATCGTCCCAGCCCCAGCATTTT. It codes for CASSLSSQPQHF.

This chain connects TRBV30 to TRBJ2-1; 8 bases are a match to TRBD1. Trimming took 0 bases from V and 15 from J; bases not matched to a gene: 4. The CDR3 length is 11 residues. The germline CDR1 and CDR2 sequences are GTSNPN and SVGIG (reference sequence). The CDR3: CAWSVQQGGFF. CDR3 sequence (DNA): TGTGCCTGGAGTGTACAACAGGGGGGGTTCTTC. The full variable domain, its missing parts supplied by reference TRBV30 and TRBJ2-1, is SQTIHQWPATLVQPVGSPLSLECTVEGTSNPNLYWYRQAAGRGLQLLFYSVGIGQISSEVPQNLSASRPQDRQFILSSKKLLLSDSGFYLCAWSVQQGGFFGPGTRLTVL.

The rearrangement links TRBV18 to TRBJ1-1; maybe TRBD1 (5 bases). V lost 4 bases and J lost 1, with 19 bases in between. Germline lookup yields CDR1 KGHSH and CDR2 LQKENI. The CDR3 length is 17 residues. Here the CDR3 reads CASSLGGIGFENTEAFF. The CDR3 region has the DNA TGTGCCAGCTCACTTGGGGGGATAGGGTTTGAGAACACTGAAGCTTTCTTT.

The chain recombines TRBV6-6 with TRBJ1-5; D unresolved. There are 14 residues in the CDR3. V dropped 2 bases and J dropped 3 bases, with 8 bases sitting between them. The germline CDR1 and CDR2 sequences are MNHNY and SVGAGI (reference sequence). As DNA, the CDR3 is TGTGCCAGCAGTTACGAGCAAAACAATCAGCCCCAGCATTTT. This translates into CASSYEQNNQPQHF.

This clone occurred once. The rearrangement uses TRBV27 and TRBJ2-7, with D perhaps matching TRBD1 (6 bases). CDR1 and CDR2 (germline): MNHEY, SMNVEV (reference sequence). CDR3 length: 17 amino acids. Deletions cut 5 bases from V and 3 bases from J, with 23 bases between. In nucleotides, the CDR3 is TGTGCCAGCAGTAAAAGGGGAACCGGGACAAGAGTCTACGAGCAGTACTTC. Translation gives CASSKRGTGTRVYEQYF.

The V gene is TRBV4-1, the J gene TRBJ2-1, with 12 bases lining up with TRBD2. This CDR3 has 19 amino acids. Germline CDR1 and CDR2: MGHRA and YSYEKL. J was trimmed by 5 bases and V by 0 bases; bases with no gene match: 11. The CDR3 DNA is TGCGCCAGCAGCCAAGACGCGACTAGCGGGAGAATTGGTGACAATGAGCAGTTCTTC. It is translated as CASSQDATSGRIGDNEQFF.

This clone was seen a few times. Other DNA sequences in this sample translate to the same CDR3. The chain combines TRBV27 with TRBJ2-3; D is undetermined. The CDR3 is 13 amino acids. The V and J ends lost 3 bases and 1 base respectively, with 5 bases between them. The germline gives CDR1 MNHEY, CDR2 SMNVEV (reference sequence). The CDR3 protein is CASSFGGTDTQYF. The CDR3 DNA is TGTGCCAGCAGTTTTGGGGGCACAGATACGCAGTATTTT.

Written as DNA, the CDR3 is TGCGCCAGCAGCCCTAGCAGGGCGAACACCGGGGAGCTGTTTTTT. Its translation: CASSPSRANTGELFF. The chain is built from TRBV5-1 and TRBJ2-2; tentatively, D is TRBD1 or TRBD2 (5 bases each). The CDR3 sequence is 15 residues long. The germline CDR1 and CDR2 sequences are SGHRS and YFSETQ. Trimming stripped 4 bases from V and 0 bases from J, with 10 bases between.

This chain links TRBV18 with TRBJ2-7; maybe TRBD1 (6 bases). The CDR3 sequence is 13 residues long. V was pared by 6 bases and J by 3 bases, with 12 bases between. The germline CDR1 and CDR2 sequences are KGHSH and LQKENI. The CDR3 sequence: CASSLTGHYEQYF. CDR3 coding DNA: TGTGCCAGCTCGTTGACAGGCCACTACGAGCAGTACTTC.

The count of this clone is one. This chain connects TRBV7-3 to TRBJ2-1, with TRBD2 matching 9 bases. CDR3 length equals 15 residues. CDR1 is SGHTA, CDR2 FQGTGA, per germline. V gave up 4 bases and J gave up 5 bases; unmatched junction bases: 6. The CDR3 region has the DNA TGTGCCAGCAGCTCACTCGGGACTAGCCACAATGAGCAGTTCTTC. Its translation is CASSSLGTSHNEQFF.

This clone has only one observation. The gene calls are TRBV11-2 and TRBJ2-5; 9 nucleotides agree with TRBD2. The CDR3 is 17 residues long. The germline V gene encodes CDR1 SGHAT and CDR2 FQNNGV. Trimming cost V 3 bases and J 2 bases; bases outside gene matches: 10. CDR3 sequence (DNA): TGTGCCAGCAGCTTGCCGGTCCGGACTAGCGCTCAAGAGACCCAGTACTTC. Amino acid sequence: CASSLPVRTSAQETQYF.

The rearrangement joins TRBV4-3 to TRBJ2-1; tentative D call: TRBD1 (5 bases). The CDR3 has 14 amino acids. Germline assignment: CDR1 LGHNA and CDR2 YSLEER. The V and J ends lost 1 base and 15 bases respectively, with 19 bases between them. CDR3 coding DNA: TGCGCCAGCAGCCAAGTAGGGGAACCCGGCGGTTTGTTCTTC. This gives the protein CASSQVGEPGGLFF.

V gene TRBV5-5 combines with J gene TRBJ1-2; D is undetermined. Trimming shortened V by 4 bases and J by 11 bases, and 18 bases separated the two germline ends. CDR3 size: 13 residues. Per the germline V gene, CDR1 is SGHKS and CDR2 is YYEKEE (reference sequence). As DNA, the CDR3 is TGTGCCAGCAGCCGACCCGCCCGGGAAAGTTACACCTTC. Encoded protein: CASSRPARESYTF.

The V call is TRBV4-2, the J call TRBJ2-5; D is ambiguous. The V gene lost 0 bases and the J gene lost 2 bases, with 7 bases spanning the gap. The germline CDR1 and CDR2 sequences are LGHNA and YNFKEQ. This CDR3 contains 14 residues. CDR3 residues: CASSQDNRQETQYF. Here the CDR3 DNA reads TGTGCCAGCAGCCAAGATAATAGGCAAGAGACCCAGTACTTC.

The chain couples TRBV6-6 to TRBJ2-1; 9 nucleotides agree with TRBD2. V shed 2 bases, J shed 9 bases, and the junction held 2 bases outside the gene matches. Germline CDR1 is MNHNY and CDR2 is SVGAGI (reference sequence). The CDR3 sequence is 13 residues long. This CDR3 is CASSYGREGEQFF. The CDR3 DNA follows: TGTGCCAGCAGTTACGGGCGGGAGGGTGAGCAGTTCTTC.

Here the CDR3 reads CASSYVIAGVTDTQYF. CDR3 nucleotide sequence: TGTGCCAGCAGTTACGTGATAGCGGGAGTCACAGATACGCAGTATTTT. The chain joins TRBV6-5 to TRBJ2-3; the match to TRBD2 covers 9 bases. The J segment lost 2 bases and the V segment lost 2 bases, leaving 5 bases of the junction unmatched. The CDR3 runs to 16 residues. CDR1 and CDR2 (germline): MNHEY, SVGAGI.

This chain links TRBV10-3 with TRBJ2-1, with D perhaps assigned TRBD1 or TRBD2 (7 bases each). V shed 4 bases and J shed 4 bases, with 14 bases lying between them. The CDR3 runs to 15 residues. Germline lookup yields CDR1 ENHRY and CDR2 SYGVKD. The CDR3 sequence: CAISVGGGGYNEQFF. Here the CDR3 DNA reads TGTGCCATCAGTGTAGGGGGCGGGGGTTACAATGAGCAGTTCTTC.

This chain uses TRBV28 with TRBJ1-1, with D tentatively TRBD1 (6 bases). Per the germline V gene, CDR1 is MDHEN and CDR2 is SYDVKM. CDR3 length: 14 residues. With 6 bases removed from V and 4 bases from J, the gap between germline ends came to 15 bases. The DNA of the CDR3 is TGTGCCAGCAGGCTTCCAGGGGAGAGCACTGAAGCTTTCTTT. Its protein is CASRLPGESTEAFF.

J is TRBJ2-7 and V is TRBV19, with D unresolved. Trimming removed 5 bases from V and 4 bases from J, with 15 bases in between. The CDR3 covers 14 residues. The germline CDR1 and CDR2 sequences are LNHDA and SQIVND (reference sequence). The CDR3 reads CASSLVKGVYEQYF. As DNA, the CDR3 is TGTGCCAGTAGTTTGGTCAAGGGCGTTTACGAGCAGTACTTC.

The J gene is TRBJ2-1, the V gene TRBV7-2; 12 positions match TRBD2. The CDR3 spans 15 residues. Germline loops: CDR1 SGHTA, CDR2 FQGNSA. J was trimmed by 6 bases and V by 4 bases; bases with no gene match: 4. CDR3 sequence: CASSSTSGSGNEQFF. CDR3 DNA: TGTGCCAGCAGCTCGACTAGCGGGAGCGGCAATGAGCAGTTCTTC.

V is TRBV7-6 and J is TRBJ2-7; 8 bases line up with TRBD1. The CDR3 has 15 residues. The trim removed 5 bases at V and 4 bases at J, leaving 10 bases unmatched. From germline, CDR1 is SGHVS and CDR2 FNYEAQ. CDR3 DNA sequence: TGTGCCAGCAGCACACCAGACAGGGGCATGTACGAGCAGTACTTC. Translated: CASSTPDRGMYEQYF.

The CDR3 loop is CAISESRGAPGNTIYF. CDR3 DNA sequence: TGTGCCATCAGTGAGTCCCGGGGGGCTCCCGGAAACACCATATATTTT. The chain has TRBV10-3 and TRBJ1-3; weak D call: TRBD1 (6 bases). Looked up from germline, CDR1 is ENHRY and CDR2 is SYGVKD. The CDR3 is 16 amino acids. V shed 0 bases and J shed 4 bases, with 13 bases lying between them.

The chain carries TRBV30 and TRBJ1-4, with no clear D. CDR3 length: 16 amino acids. Trimming took off 0 bases at V and 4 bases at J, with 15 bases between the two ends. Germline CDR1 GTSNPN, CDR2 SVGIG (reference sequence). The CDR3 region has the DNA TGTGCCTGGAGTGTACGGGCAGGAAAGAGTAATGAAAAACTGTTTTTT. It translates to CAWSVRAGKSNEKLFF.

The chain links TRBV9 to TRBJ2-7; TRBD1 matches 9 bases. Germline CDR1 reads SGDLS; CDR2 reads YYNGEE. The length of the CDR3 is 14 residues. The junction had 9 bases not matched to a gene; V was cut back by 5 bases and J by 6 bases. The CDR3 reads CASRGPGTGTEQYF. Written as DNA, the CDR3 is TGTGCCAGCAGGGGCCCCGGGACAGGGACCGAGCAGTACTTC.

The V and J genes are TRBV2 and TRBJ1-1; possibly TRBD1 for D (6 bases). The CDR3 covers 14 residues. Trimming left V 3 bases short and J 0 bases short, with 8 bases between. The germline V gene encodes CDR1 SNHLY and CDR2 FYNNEI. CDR3 DNA: TGTGCCAGCAGTGACAGGGGAATGAACACTGAAGCTTTCTTT. Protein: CASSDRGMNTEAFF.

The rearrangement uses TRBV5-1 and TRBJ2-1; D call uncertain. The CDR3 is made up of 18 amino acids. V was trimmed by 4 bases and J by 0 bases, leaving 20 bases between them. Germline values: CDR1 SGHRS, CDR2 YFSETQ. The CDR3 here is CASSHGRPIQSSYNEQFF. CDR3 nucleotide sequence: TGCGCCAGCAGCCACGGACGTCCCATCCAGAGCTCCTACAATGAGCAGTTCTTC.

The gene calls are TRBV7-2 and TRBJ2-7; D may be TRBD1 (5 bases). V dropped 5 bases and J dropped 3 bases, with 14 bases sitting between them. CDR1 SGHTA and CDR2 FQGNSA come from the germline V gene. This CDR3 is built from 14 residues. The DNA of the CDR3 is TGTGCCAGCAGCCAGAGCACAGGCCTCTACGAGCAGTACTTC. Translation: CASSQSTGLYEQYF.